Sequencing of this T cell receptor beta chain was carried out in a study of blood T cell repertoires in COVID-19. For the study at large: COVID-19 samples from acute and convalescent phases originated in the United States, Italy and Spain. In each case, the material was cDNA or gDNA derived from T cells, B-cell-depleted T cells, or PBMCs.

The CDR3 consists of 11 residues. Trimming removed 7 bases from V and 7 bases from J, with 12 bases in between. Per germline, CDR1 SGHTS and CDR2 YDEGEE. The protocol was immunoSEQ multiplex PCR, while the TCRdb copy is restricted to in-frame clones and leaves out a portion. The top ten hold about 3.4% of the sample, which has 250,000 to 300,000 clones, approximately 81% seen once. V and J are TRBV5-8 and TRBJ2-7; D is possibly TRBD2 (6 bases). The TCR comes from a woman in her late teens or twenties with acute or convalescent COVID-19. The sample was peripheral blood. CDR3 loop: CASRETLEQYF. Written as DNA, the CDR3 is TGTGCCAGCCGGGAGACCTTGGAGCAGTACTTC.